The following is a T cell receptor (beta chain) sequence with its context. Germline assignment: CDR1 MNHEY and CDR2 SVGAGI. This CDR3 contains 16 residues. V was cut by 2 bases and J by 0 bases, with 13 bases left in between. This sample stems from a study of T cell changes during pregnancy in multiple sclerosis. Sequencing was performed with immunoSEQ multiplex PCR; in TCRdb, only in-frame clones are kept and a portion is missing. The repertoire includes about 56,000 clones, 85% to 95% of them detected once, and around 0.49% sits in the top ten. This clonotype originated in a female donor with multiple sclerosis, enrolled in a pregnancy study. The chain recombines TRBV6-5 with TRBJ1-1; tentative D call: TRBD1 (5 bases). Sequences were derived from CD4+ T cells from peripheral blood mononuclear cells, sampled in the third trimester of pregnancy. CDR3 DNA sequence: TGTGCCAGCAGTTACGACACCAGGACAATGAACACTGAAGCTTTCTTT. It specifies CASSYDTRTMNTEAFF.